This T cell receptor (beta chain) stems from a study of blood T cell repertoires in COVID-19. The wider study: Some COVID-19 samples were acute and others convalescent; all came from the United States, Italy and Spain. Sources were T cells, B-cell-depleted T cells, or PBMCs; the material itself was cDNA or gDNA.

Per germline, CDR1 MNHEY and CDR2 SVGEGT. V shed 5 bases, J shed 5 bases, and the junction held 6 bases outside the gene matches. The CDR3 is 16 amino acids. Seattle patients were enrolled while actively infected and followed longitudinally. Per the original data handling: Researchers report that nucleated cell counts were estimated from reference gene primer amplification. Only in-frame clones appear in the TCRdb table, and some are missing; sequencing was by immunoSEQ multiplex PCR. Clonal size and the V and J genes are those of that table, whereas D and trimming came from the DNA. The table records 160,000 or so clones, about 92% of them present only once.

The rearrangement uses TRBV6-2 or TRBV6-3 and TRBJ2-2, with 12 bases identical to TRBD2. Sequenced sample: peripheral blood. The receptor was isolated from an older woman with COVID-19, enrolled during active disease. CDR3 sequence (DNA): TGTGCCAGCAGTCTGCGGACTAGCGGGGATACCGGGGAGCTGTTTTTT. Its translation is CASSLRTSGDTGELFF.